Listed here are 2 T cell receptor beta chains from one sample, sequenced in a study of blood T cell repertoires in COVID-19. Libraries were prepared by immunoSEQ multiplex PCR; TCRdb keeps only in-frame clonotypes and omits some of them. This table has some 130,000 clones, around nine tenths appearing once. Sequenced sample: peripheral blood. The receptors stem from a woman aged 65 to 85 with COVID-19, enrolled during active disease.

The chain combines TRBV5-1 with TRBJ2-1, with D possibly TRBD1 on 5 matching bases. This CDR3 contains 14 residues. V was clipped by 2 bases and J by 8 bases, with 14 bases between them. Germline V gene sequence: CDR1 SGHRS, CDR2 YFSETQ. CDR3 coding DNA: TGCGCCAGCAGCTTCCAGGGCGGAATGGATGAGCAGTTCTTC. Translation gives CASSFQGGMDEQFF.

The chain couples TRBV27 to TRBJ2-7; 8 nucleotides match TRBD1. Germline trimming cut 6 bases from V and 4 bases from J; bases unmatched to any gene: 8. Looked up from germline, CDR1 is MNHEY and CDR2 is SMNVEV (reference sequence). CDR3 size: 14 residues. Here the CDR3 reads CASSPGQGRYEQYF. Here the CDR3 DNA reads TGTGCCAGCAGCCCTGGACAGGGTCGGTACGAGCAGTACTTC.